The 15 T cell receptor beta chains below come from one sample, sequenced in a study of blood T cell repertoires in COVID-19. Using immunoSEQ multiplex PCR, the repertoire was profiled, and TCRdb retains in-frame clones only, with some absent. The sample lists about 100,000 clones; around 83% were seen once. The sequencing input was peripheral blood. All receptors come from a man aged 70 or older with active or convalescent COVID-19.

The chain joins TRBV25-1 to TRBJ1-6; no clear D. The germline V gene has CDR1 MGHDK and CDR2 SYGVNS. The CDR3 covers 13 residues. Trimming cost V 3 bases and J 6 bases, with 6 bases left between them. In nucleotides, the CDR3 is TGTGCCAGCAGTGAGGCTGGTAATTCACCCCTCCACTTT. It is translated as CASSEAGNSPLHF.

The chain uses TRBV5-1 and TRBJ2-7; D might be TRBD1 (6 bases). CDR3 length equals 16 residues. Trimming took 4 bases from V and 1 from J, leaving 18 bases between them. CDR1 SGHRS and CDR2 YFSETQ come from the germline V gene. The CDR3 region has the DNA TGCGCCAGCAGCCAAGAACCACAGGGATCATCCTACGAGCAGTACTTC. Encoded protein: CASSQEPQGSSYEQYF. The full variable domain, rest sourced from reference TRBV5-1 and TRBJ2-7, is KAGVTQTPRYLIKTRGQQVTLSCSPISGHRSVSWYQQTPGQGLQFLFEYFSETQRNKGNFPGRFSGRQFSNSRSEMNVSTLELGDSALYLCASSQEPQGSSYEQYFGPGTRLTVT.

V usage is TRBV9 and J usage is TRBJ2-5; D may be TRBD1 (6 bases). Germline assignment: CDR1 SGDLS and CDR2 YYNGEE. CDR3 size: 14 residues. Trimming cost V 2 bases and J 4 bases, with 12 bases left between them. The CDR3 spells CASSVQGSPETQYF. The DNA for the CDR3 is TGTGCCAGCAGCGTTCAGGGGTCTCCAGAGACCCAGTACTTC.

The V and J genes are TRBV5-1 and TRBJ2-5; D is ambiguous. The CDR3 has 12 residues. Germline V gene sequence: CDR1 SGHRS, CDR2 YFSETQ. The V and J ends lost 0 bases and 5 bases respectively, with 5 bases between them. The CDR3 loop reads CASSLGRETQYF. In nucleotides, the CDR3 is TGCGCCAGCAGCTTGGGTCGGGAGACCCAGTACTTC.

This clone appeared many times. This chain links TRBV18 with TRBJ2-3; TRBD1 might be the D (6 bases). The germline V and J ends were trimmed by 4 bases and 1 base, with 12 bases remaining between them. In germline, CDR1 is KGHSH, CDR2 LQKENI. The CDR3 has 15 amino acids. CDR3 in amino acids: CASSRGQFGTDTQYF. The CDR3 DNA follows: TGTGCCAGCTCACGAGGACAGTTCGGCACAGATACGCAGTATTTT.

The chain is built from TRBV5-4 and TRBJ2-1, with D possibly matching TRBD2 (6 bases). The germline V gene encodes CDR1 SGHNT and CDR2 YYREEE (reference sequence). V gave up 4 bases and J gave up 4 bases, with 15 bases separating them. The length of the CDR3 is 15 residues. The CDR3 protein is CASSLLTSTYNEQFF. CDR3 DNA: TGTGCCAGCAGCCTTCTGACTAGTACTTACAATGAGCAGTTCTTC.

The chain joins TRBV2 to TRBJ1-4; 9 nucleotides match TRBD1. CDR3 size: 14 residues. CDR1 and CDR2 (germline): SNHLY, FYNNEI. With V trimmed by 4 bases and J by 3 bases, 0 bases remained unmatched. CDR3 nucleotides: TGTGCCAGCAGTGGACAGGGGGCTAATGAAAAACTGTTTTTT. Translating it yields CASSGQGANEKLFF. The full variable domain, its missing parts supplied by reference TRBV2 and TRBJ1-4, is EPEVTQTPSHQVTQMGQEVILRCVPISNHLYFYWYRQILGQKVEFLVSFYNNEISEKSEIFDDQFSVERPDGSNFTLKIRSTKLEDSAMYFCASSGQGANEKLFFGSGTQLSVL.

V is TRBV13 and J is TRBJ2-2; D might be TRBD1 (7 bases). The length of the CDR3 is 16 residues. Trimming took 3 bases from V and 2 from J, leaving 13 bases between them. The germline gives CDR1 PRHDT, CDR2 FYEKMQ (reference sequence). CDR3 protein: CASSFRGTDNTGELFF. CDR3 sequence (DNA): TGTGCCAGCAGCTTTCGCGGGACAGATAACACCGGGGAGCTGTTTTTT.

This sequence joins TRBV28 and TRBJ1-5, with 11 positions matching TRBD1. Germline-derived CDR1 and CDR2 are MDHEN and SYDVKM. This CDR3 region has 18 residues. V shed 6 bases and J 0 bases; nucleotides not matched to a gene: 10. The CDR3 reads CASSATDRGHYSNQPQHF. DNA for the CDR3: TGTGCCAGCAGCGCCACGGACAGGGGGCATTATAGCAATCAGCCCCAGCATTTT. Supplemented by reference TRBV28 and TRBJ1-5, the full variable domain reads DVKVTQSSRYLVKRTGEKVFLECVQDMDHENMFWYRQDPGLGLRLIYFSYDVKMKEKGDIPEGYSVSREKKERFSLILESASTNQTSMYLCASSATDRGHYSNQPQHFGDGTRLSIL.

This clone came up once. This chain connects TRBV5-1 to TRBJ2-5; 15 nucleotides match TRBD2. V was clipped by 2 bases and J by 5 bases; unmatched bases: 4. The CDR3 extends over 16 amino acids. Germline CDR1 SGHRS, CDR2 YFSETQ. The CDR3 DNA reads TGCGCCAGCAGCTTCGGACTAGCGGGGGGGCAGGAGACCCAGTACTTC. Protein: CASSFGLAGGQETQYF.

For the CDR3, the DNA is TGTGCCAGTAGTATAGATTCGTCAGGGGTCCAGCCCCAGCATTTT. As protein: CASSIDSSGVQPQHF. The V and J genes are TRBV19 and TRBJ1-5; a possible D gene is TRBD1 (6 bases). V lost 0 bases and J lost 7, with 13 bases in between. The CDR3 totals 15 residues. Germline CDR1 LNHDA, CDR2 SQIVND (reference sequence).

The CDR3 spells CATSVASGYNQPQHF. CDR3 nucleotide sequence: TGTGCCACCAGCGTAGCGTCAGGTTACAATCAGCCCCAGCATTTT. The chain combines TRBV15 with TRBJ1-5; D not resolved. Trimming took 5 bases from V and 3 from J, leaving 14 bases between them. This CDR3 comprises 15 residues. The germline CDR1 and CDR2 sequences are LNHNV and YYDKDF (reference sequence).

This rearrangement joins TRBV2 to TRBJ2-5; D is possibly TRBD1 (5 bases). The CDR3 has 14 residues. Between the trimmed V and J ends, which lost 2 bases and 3 bases, there was a span of 10 bases. Germline V gene lookup returns CDR1 SNHLY and CDR2 FYNNEI. In nucleotides, the CDR3 is TGTGCCAGCAGTGAATTGACAGAGGAAGAGACCCAGTACTTC. Protein: CASSELTEEETQYF.

The chain uses TRBV5-1 and TRBJ1-2, with 8 bases matching TRBD1. V shed 4 bases and J 7 bases; nucleotides not matched to a gene: 6. CDR1 is SGHRS, CDR2 YFSETQ, per germline. The CDR3 spans 13 residues. The CDR3 loop reads CASSNGQGIGYTF. In DNA, the CDR3 is TGCGCCAGCAGCAATGGACAGGGAATTGGCTACACCTTC.

About this clone: One junction end disagrees with the germline gene, perhaps due to a read error. This sample includes further DNA sequences coding for the same CDR3. V and J are TRBV19 and TRBJ2-5; TRBD1 agrees at 12 bases. CDR1 is LNHDA, CDR2 SQIVND, per germline (reference sequence). The CDR3 is 14 residues long. The CDR3 loop is CASSRDRGQETQYF. As DNA, the CDR3 is TGCGCCAGTAGCCGGGACAGGGGGCAGGAGACCCAGTACTTC.